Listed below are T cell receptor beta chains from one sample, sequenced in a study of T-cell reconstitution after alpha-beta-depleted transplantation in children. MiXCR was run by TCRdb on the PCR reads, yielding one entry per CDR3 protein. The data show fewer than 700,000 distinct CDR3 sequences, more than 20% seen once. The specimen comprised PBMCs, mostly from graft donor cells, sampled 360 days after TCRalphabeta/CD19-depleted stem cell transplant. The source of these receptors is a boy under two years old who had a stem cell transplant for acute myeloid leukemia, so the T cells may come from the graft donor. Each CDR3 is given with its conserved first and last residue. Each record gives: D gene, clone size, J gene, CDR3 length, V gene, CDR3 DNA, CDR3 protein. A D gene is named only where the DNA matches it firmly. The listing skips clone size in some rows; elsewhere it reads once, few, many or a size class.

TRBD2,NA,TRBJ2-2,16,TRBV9,TGTGCCAGCAGCGCGGGACTAGCGGGGTGGGCCGGGGAGCTGTTTTTT,CASSAGLAGWAGELFF
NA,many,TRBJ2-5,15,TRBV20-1,TGCAGTGCTCACTCCACAGGGTTTTTGAGAGAGACCCAGTACTTC,CSAHSTGFLRETQYF
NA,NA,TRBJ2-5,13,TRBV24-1,TGTGCCACCAGTGACCGAAGTGGAGAGACCCAGTACTTC,CATSDRSGETQYF
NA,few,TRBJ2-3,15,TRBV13,TGTGCCAGCAGCTTCGCGGTGGGCAGCACAGATACGCAGTATTTT,CASSFAVGSTDTQYF
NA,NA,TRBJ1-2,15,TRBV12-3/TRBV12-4,TGTGCCAGCAGTTTGGAGCGTGGGGCCCACTATGGCTACACCTTC,CASSLERGAHYGYTF
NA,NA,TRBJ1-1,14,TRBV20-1,TGCAGTGCTAGGGTCGTAGGGGCGCCTACTGAAGCTTTCTTT,CSARVVGAPTEAFF
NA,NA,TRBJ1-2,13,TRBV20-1,TGCAGTGCTAGAGGGGCCCTAGTCTATGGCTACACCTTC,CSARGALVYGYTF
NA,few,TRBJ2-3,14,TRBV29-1,TGCAGCGTTGGTCTACAGGAGGAGGCAGATACGCAGTATTTT,CSVGLQEEADTQYF
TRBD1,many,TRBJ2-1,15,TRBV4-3,TGCGCCAGCAGCCAAGAGGGGACAGCCTACAATGAGCAGTTCTTC,CASSQEGTAYNEQFF
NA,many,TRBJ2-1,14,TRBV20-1,TGCAGTGCAAACCGGGGGAGCTCCTACAATGAGCAGTTCTTC,CSANRGSSYNEQFF
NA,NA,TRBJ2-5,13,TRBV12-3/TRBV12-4,TGTGCCAGCAGTTTTTGGCAGCAAGAGACCCAGTACTTC,CASSFWQQETQYF
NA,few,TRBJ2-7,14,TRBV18,TGTGCCAGCTCGGTCACAGCCAGCTCCTACGAGCAGTACTTC,CASSVTASSYEQYF
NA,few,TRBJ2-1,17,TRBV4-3,TGCGCCAGCAGCCAAGAATTTTTCCCCTCGGGGCACAATGAGCAGTTCTTC,CASSQEFFPSGHNEQFF
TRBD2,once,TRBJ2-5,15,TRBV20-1,TGCAGTGCTAGAAGGGCGCGGGGGGATCAAGAGACCCAGTACTTC,CSARRARGDQETQYF
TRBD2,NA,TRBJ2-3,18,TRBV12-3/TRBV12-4,TGTGCCAGCAACTACCTCTGGACTAGTACCAGCTTCACAGATACGCAGTATTTT,CASNYLWTSTSFTDTQYF
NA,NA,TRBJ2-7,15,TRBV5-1,TGCGCCAGCAGCTTGAGGGGGCCGGGACTCTACGAGCAGTACTTC,CASSLRGPGLYEQYF
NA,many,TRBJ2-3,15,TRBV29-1,TGCAGCGTTGAGGGCGGGGACAGATACACAGATACGCAGTATTTT,CSVEGGDRYTDTQYF
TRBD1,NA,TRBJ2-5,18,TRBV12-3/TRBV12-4,TGTGCCAGCAGTGCCGCCTTGGGGACAGGGGGCGAGGGAGAGACCCAGTACTTC,CASSAALGTGGEGETQYF
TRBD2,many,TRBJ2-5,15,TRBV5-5,TGTGCCAGCAGCTTCCTAGCGGGGGGGCCGAAGACCCAGTACTTC,CASSFLAGGPKTQYF
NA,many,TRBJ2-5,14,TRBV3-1,TGTGCCAGCAGCCAAGTGTCGGGTGGGGAGACCCAGTACTTC,CASSQVSGGETQYF
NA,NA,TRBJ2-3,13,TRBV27,TGTGCCAGCAGTTTAGATGATACAGATACGCAGTATTTT,CASSLDDTDTQYF
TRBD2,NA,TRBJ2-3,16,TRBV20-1,TGCAGTGCTAGGGTTAGCGGGGGGACCTACACAGATACGCAGTATTTT,CSARVSGGTYTDTQYF
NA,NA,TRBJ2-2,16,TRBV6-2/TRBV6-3,TGTGCCAGCAGCTGGGGGAGTATGGCGAACACCGGGGAGCTGTTTTTT,CASSWGSMANTGELFF
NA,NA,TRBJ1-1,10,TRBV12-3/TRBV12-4,TGTGCCAGCAGTACTAATGAAGCTTTCTTT,CASSTNEAFF
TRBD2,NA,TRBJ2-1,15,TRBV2,TGTGCCAGCAGTGCGGAGATAGCGGGGTACAATGAGCAGTTCTTC,CASSAEIAGYNEQFF
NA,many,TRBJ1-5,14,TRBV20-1,TGCAGTGCCTCGGTCGGGGGGTACAATCAGCCCCAGCATTTT,CSASVGGYNQPQHF
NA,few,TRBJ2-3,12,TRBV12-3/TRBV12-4,TGTGCCAGCAGTCCTCAGACAGATACGCAGTATTTT,CASSPQTDTQYF
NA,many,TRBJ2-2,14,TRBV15,TGTGCCACCAGCAGAGGAGGGGTCGACGGGGAGCTGTTTTTT,CATSRGGVDGELFF
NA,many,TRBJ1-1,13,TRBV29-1,TGCAGCGGTAGACAGGAGCTGAACACTGAAGCTTTCTTT,CSGRQELNTEAFF
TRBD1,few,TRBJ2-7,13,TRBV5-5,TGTGCCAGCAGCAGACAGGGGAGGAACGAGCAGTACTTC,CASSRQGRNEQYF
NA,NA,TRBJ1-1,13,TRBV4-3,TGCGCCAGCAGCCAACTCGGAGCCACTGAAGCTTTCTTT,CASSQLGATEAFF
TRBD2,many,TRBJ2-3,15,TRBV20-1,TGCAGTGCTAGCGCTCCGGGGGGAAGCACAGATACGCAGTATTTT,CSASAPGGSTDTQYF
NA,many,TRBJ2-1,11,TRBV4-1,TGCGCCAGCAGCCAGGAAAATGAGCAGTTCTTC,CASSQENEQFF
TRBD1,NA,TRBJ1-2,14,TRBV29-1,TGCAGCGTTTCCCGGGACAGCAACTTCTATGGCTACACCTTC,CSVSRDSNFYGYTF
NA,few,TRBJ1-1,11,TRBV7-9,TGTGCCAGCAGTTCCTGGGACACCGCTTTCTTT,CASSSWDTAFF
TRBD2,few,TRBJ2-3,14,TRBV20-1,TGCAGTGCTAGATCAGGACTAGGGACAGATACGCAGTATTTT,CSARSGLGTDTQYF
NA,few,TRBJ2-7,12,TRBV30,TGTGCCTGGAGTTCCGGCTCCTACGAGCAGTACTTC,CAWSSGSYEQYF
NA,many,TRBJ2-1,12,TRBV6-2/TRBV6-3,TGTGCCAGCAGTTACGTCAGGAATGAGCAGTTCTTC,CASSYVRNEQFF
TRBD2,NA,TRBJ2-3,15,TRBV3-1,TGTGCCAGCAGCCCGGGACTAGCGGGGGGAGGTACGCAGTATTTT,CASSPGLAGGGTQYF
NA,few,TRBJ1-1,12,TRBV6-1,TGTGCCAGCAGTGAGGCGGTAGCTGAAGCTTTCTTT,CASSEAVAEAFF
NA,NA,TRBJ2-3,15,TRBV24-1,TGTGCCACCAGTGAGGTCTCAACCCAGATGGGTACGCAGTATTTT,CATSEVSTQMGTQYF